This TCR beta chain stems from a study of technical replicates of blood from a handful of donors. Germline V CDR1 and CDR2: SQVTM, ANQGSEA. The CDR3 is 15 amino acids. Germline trimming cut 0 bases from V and 0 bases from J; bases unmatched to any gene: 4. Repertoires were generated with immunoSEQ multiplex PCR, while TCRdb's copy carries only in-frame clones and drops some. The sample lists roughly 85,000 clones; approximately 95% were seen once. The TCR originated in a human donor in good health. The sequencing input was T cells isolated from PBMCs. The V and J genes are TRBV29-1 and TRBJ2-7; 8 nucleotides line up with TRBD1. The chain's CDR3 is CSVEDRDRSSYEQYF. The CDR3 nucleotides are TGCAGCGTTGAAGATCGGGACAGGAGCTCCTACGAGCAGTACTTC.